Listed here are 13 T cell receptor beta chains from one sample, sequenced in a study of shared clonotypes between healthy human individuals. Measured with immunoSEQ multiplex PCR; TCRdb has only the in-frame clones, and not every one. The sample has some 1 million clones; approximately 70% are singletons. The sample taken for sequencing was memory CD4+ T cells sorted from blood. The subset: CD45RA-negative fraction. The source is a man younger than 35 in good health.

This chain links TRBV14 with TRBJ2-7; a possible D gene is TRBD1 (6 bases). The germline gives CDR1 SGHDN, CDR2 FVKESK. V lost 4 bases and J 2 bases, leaving 15 bases between the germline ends. CDR3 size: 15 residues. CDR3 loop: CASSLGSTGTYEQYF. CDR3 nucleotide sequence: TGTGCCAGCAGCCTGGGTTCAACAGGGACCTACGAGCAGTACTTC.

This clone was seen more than once but under ten times. J is TRBJ2-1 and V is TRBV5-1; a weak D match, TRBD1 (6 bases). Germline lookup yields CDR1 SGHRS and CDR2 YFSETQ. The germline V and J ends were trimmed by 3 bases and 5 bases, with 18 bases remaining between them. The CDR3 has 16 amino acids. The CDR3 bases are TGCGCCAGCAGCTCGGATACAGGGCCGAGGGACAATGAGCAGTTCTTC. Translating gives CASSSDTGPRDNEQFF.

This clone was detected a few times. The chain combines TRBV5-6 with TRBJ2-2, with a possible D match to TRBD1 (5 bases). V lost 0 bases to trimming and J lost 6 bases, with 12 bases between them. The CDR3 has 15 residues. Germline V gene lookup returns CDR1 SGHDT and CDR2 YYEEEE. CDR3 DNA sequence: TGTGCCAGCAGCTTGGTACAGGTATCGGCCGGGGAGCTGTTTTTT. Translation gives CASSLVQVSAGELFF.

This chain connects TRBV29-1 to TRBJ1-3, with D uncertain. The CDR3 is made up of 13 amino acids. V gave up 4 bases and J gave up 0 bases, with 7 bases separating them. In germline, CDR1 is SQVTM, CDR2 ANQGSEA. The CDR3 here is CSVALFSGNTIYF. The CDR3 region has the DNA TGCAGCGTTGCCCTGTTCTCTGGAAACACCATATATTTT.

V and J are TRBV14 and TRBJ2-5; 9 bases are a match to TRBD1. The CDR3 consists of 16 residues. CDR1 SGHDN and CDR2 FVKESK come from the germline V gene. V dropped 4 bases and J dropped 1; count of bases not matched to a gene: 7. In DNA, the CDR3 is TGTGCCAGCAGCCGCGGACAGGGGAGGGGCCAAGAGACCCAGTACTTC. It encodes CASSRGQGRGQETQYF.

This clone was detected a few times. Other DNA sequences of this sample code for an identical CDR3. J is TRBJ2-5 and V is TRBV5-1, with TRBD1 matching 11 bases. Per germline, CDR1 SGHRS and CDR2 YFSETQ. V shed 0 bases, J shed 2 bases, and the junction held 0 bases outside the gene matches. This CDR3 comprises 15 residues. CDR3 DNA: TGCGCCAGCAGCTTGGGGGACAGGGGGCAAGAGACCCAGTACTTC. Its protein product is CASSLGDRGQETQYF.

This clone was seen a few times. The V gene is TRBV7-9, the J gene TRBJ2-1, with 10 nucleotides matching TRBD1. Losses at the gene ends were 7 bases for V and 8 bases for J; bases not matched to a gene: 8. The CDR3 loop spans 14 amino acids. Germline values: CDR1 SEHNR, CDR2 FQNEAQ (reference sequence). CDR3 protein: CASNPGQGTYEQFF. In DNA form, the CDR3 reads TGTGCCAGCAACCCGGGACAGGGGACGTATGAGCAGTTCTTC.

CDR3: CASSLSRELPQHF. DNA of the CDR3: TGTGCCAGCAGCTTATCCCGGGAGCTGCCCCAGCATTTT. The rearrangement joins TRBV7-8 to TRBJ1-5, with D hard to call. CDR3 length: 13 residues. Trimming pared 2 bases from V and 9 bases from J, leaving 11 bases between. Germline V gives CDR1 SGHVS, CDR2 FQNEAQ.

This rearrangement joins TRBV4-1 to TRBJ2-1; the D gene is possibly TRBD2 (5 bases). Per the germline V gene, CDR1 is MGHRA and CDR2 is YSYEKL. CDR3 length: 21 amino acids. Trimming removed 0 bases from V and 4 bases from J, with 28 bases in between. This CDR3 reads CASSQDAGPPGLTEKYNEQFF. The DNA of the CDR3 is TGCGCCAGCAGCCAAGACGCGGGCCCTCCGGGCCTCACAGAAAAGTACAATGAGCAGTTCTTC.

The CDR3: CAHGRPYEQYF. Written as DNA, the CDR3 is TGTGCCCACGGACGGCCCTACGAGCAGTACTTC. The J gene is TRBJ2-5, the V gene TRBV30, with no clear D. Near its end, the DNA agrees better with TRBJ2-7, so the J call may be wrong. CDR3 length: 11 residues. Germline V gives CDR1 GTSNPN, CDR2 SVGIG (reference sequence).

There are many counts of this clone. The chain employs TRBV27 and TRBJ2-7; 11 nucleotides line up with TRBD1. After removal of 0 bases from V and 8 bases from J, the junction contained 9 bases not matched to a gene. Germline loops: CDR1 MNHEY, CDR2 SMNVEV (reference sequence). This CDR3 has 16 residues. CDR3 nucleotide sequence: TGTGCCAGCAGTTTATCTACCCTAGGGACAGGGGGTAAGCAGTACTTC. It specifies CASSLSTLGTGGKQYF.

The chain combines TRBV7-9 with TRBJ1-1; D is unresolved. The germline V gene encodes CDR1 SEHNR and CDR2 FQNEAQ (reference sequence). This CDR3 contains 13 residues. Trimming pared 4 bases from V and 2 bases from J, leaving 8 bases between. In DNA, the CDR3 is TGTGCCAGCAGCTACGACGAAAACACTGAAGCTTTCTTT. Protein product: CASSYDENTEAFF.

The V gene is TRBV10-3, the J gene TRBJ2-3; 7 bases agree with TRBD1. The CDR3 loop spans 14 amino acids. Germline V gene lookup returns CDR1 ENHRY and CDR2 SYGVKD. The junction had 4 bases not matched to a gene; V was cut back by 5 bases and J by 2 bases. The CDR3 loop reads CAISPGQYTDTQYF. The DNA of the CDR3 is TGTGCCATCAGTCCGGGACAGTACACAGATACGCAGTATTTT.